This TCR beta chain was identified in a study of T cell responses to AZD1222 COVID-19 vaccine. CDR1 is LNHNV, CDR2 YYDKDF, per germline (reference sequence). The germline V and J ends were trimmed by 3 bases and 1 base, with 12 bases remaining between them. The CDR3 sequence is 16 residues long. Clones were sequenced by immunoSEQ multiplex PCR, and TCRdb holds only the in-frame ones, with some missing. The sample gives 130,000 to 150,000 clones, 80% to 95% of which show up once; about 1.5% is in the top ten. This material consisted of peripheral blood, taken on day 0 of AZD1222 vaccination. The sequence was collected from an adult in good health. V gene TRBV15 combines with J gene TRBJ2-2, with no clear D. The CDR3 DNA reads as TGTGCCACCAGCAGGGAGCCGACCGTGAACACCGGGGAGCTGTTTTTT. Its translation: CATSREPTVNTGELFF.